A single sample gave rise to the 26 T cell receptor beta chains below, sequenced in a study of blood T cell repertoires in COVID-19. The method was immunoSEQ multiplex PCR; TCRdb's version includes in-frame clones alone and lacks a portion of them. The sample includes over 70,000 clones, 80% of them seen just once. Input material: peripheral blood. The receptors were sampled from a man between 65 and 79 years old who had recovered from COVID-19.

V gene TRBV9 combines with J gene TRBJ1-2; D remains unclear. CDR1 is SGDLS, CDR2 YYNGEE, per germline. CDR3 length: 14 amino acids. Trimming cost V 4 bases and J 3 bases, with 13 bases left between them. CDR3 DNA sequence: TGTGCCAGCAGCCCAGAGGAAACTCACTATGGCTACACCTTC. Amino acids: CASSPEETHYGYTF.

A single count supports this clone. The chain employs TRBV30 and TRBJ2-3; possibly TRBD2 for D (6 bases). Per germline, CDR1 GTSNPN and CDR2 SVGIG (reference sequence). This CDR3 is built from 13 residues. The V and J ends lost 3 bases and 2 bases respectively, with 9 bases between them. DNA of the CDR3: TGTGCCTGGAGCGGAGGGAACACAGATACGCAGTATTTT. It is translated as CAWSGGNTDTQYF. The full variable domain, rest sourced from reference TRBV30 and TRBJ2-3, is SQTIHQWPATLVQPVGSPLSLECTVEGTSNPNLYWYRQAAGRGLQLLFYSVGIGQISSEVPQNLSASRPQDRQFILSSKKLLLSDSGFYLCAWSGGNTDTQYFGPGTRLTVL.

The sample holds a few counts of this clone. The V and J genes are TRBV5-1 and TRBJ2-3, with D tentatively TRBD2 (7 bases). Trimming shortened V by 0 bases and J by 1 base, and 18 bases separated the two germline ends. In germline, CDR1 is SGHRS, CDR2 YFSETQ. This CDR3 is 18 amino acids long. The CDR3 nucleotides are TGCGCCAGCAGCTTGGGTGTGGTTCGGCGGGGGCGCACAGATACGCAGTATTTT. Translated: CASSLGVVRRGRTDTQYF.

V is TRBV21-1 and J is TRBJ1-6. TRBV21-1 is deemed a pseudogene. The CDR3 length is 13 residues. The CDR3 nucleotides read TGTGCCAGCAGCAAACTAAGCGTTTTTTTTCTCCACTTT. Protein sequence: CASSKLSVFFLHF.

As DNA, the CDR3 is TGTGCCAGCAGCTTAGCCCCGACAGGGGGCAGGTCACCCCTCCACTTT. This gives the protein CASSLAPTGGRSPLHF. This chain joins TRBV7-2 and TRBJ1-6, with 10 positions matching TRBD1. The ends lost 0 bases at V and 10 bases at J; junction bases unmatched: 6. Germline V gene lookup returns CDR1 SGHTA and CDR2 FQGNSA. The CDR3 extends over 16 amino acids. Using reference TRBV7-2 and TRBJ1-6 for the parts outside the CDR3, the full variable domain is GAGVSQSPSNKVTEKGKDVELRCDPISGHTALYWYRQSLGQGLEFLIYFQGNSAPDKSGLPSDRFSAERTGGSVSTLTIQRTQQEDSAVYLCASSLAPTGGRSPLHFGNGTRLTVT.

CDR3 DNA sequence: TGTGCCAGCAGTCCCCACTCTGGAAACACCATATATTTT. It is translated as CASSPHSGNTIYF. The chain couples TRBV6-5 to TRBJ1-3; no reliable D call. Germline CDR1 MNHEY, CDR2 SVGAGI. V lost 5 bases and J lost 0, with 5 bases in between. CDR3 length equals 13 residues.

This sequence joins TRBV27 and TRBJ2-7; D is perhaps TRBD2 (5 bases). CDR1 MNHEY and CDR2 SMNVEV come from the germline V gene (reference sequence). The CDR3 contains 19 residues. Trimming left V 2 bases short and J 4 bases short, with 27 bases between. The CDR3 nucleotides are TGTGCCAGCAGTTTAATCGGTCGGGGTCTCTTAATGGGAAGGTACGAGCAGTACTTC. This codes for CASSLIGRGLLMGRYEQYF.

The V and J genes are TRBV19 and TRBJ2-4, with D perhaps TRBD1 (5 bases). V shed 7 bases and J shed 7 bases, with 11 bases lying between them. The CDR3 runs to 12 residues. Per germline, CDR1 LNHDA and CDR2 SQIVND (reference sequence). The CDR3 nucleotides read TGTGCCAGTAAGGCACAGGAGAACATTCAGTACTTC. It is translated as CASKAQENIQYF.

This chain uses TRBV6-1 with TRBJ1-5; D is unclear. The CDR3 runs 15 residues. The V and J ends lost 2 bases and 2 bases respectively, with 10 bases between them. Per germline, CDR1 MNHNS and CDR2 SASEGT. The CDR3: CASSEFTVGNQPQHF. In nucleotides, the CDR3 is TGTGCCAGCAGTGAATTCACGGTGGGCAATCAGCCCCAGCATTTT.

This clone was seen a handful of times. Written as DNA, the CDR3 is TGTGCCAGCAGTTTAGTCCCGGGACAAAACACCGGGGAGCTGTTTTTT. Residues: CASSLVPGQNTGELFF. This chain connects TRBV28 to TRBJ2-2, with a tentative D call TRBD1 (6 bases). The V end was cut by 2 bases, the J end by 2 bases, with 12 bases between. The CDR3 consists of 16 residues. The germline gives CDR1 MDHEN, CDR2 SYDVKM. Full variable domain (remainder filled in from reference TRBV28 and TRBJ2-2): DVKVTQSSRYLVKRTGEKVFLECVQDMDHENMFWYRQDPGLGLRLIYFSYDVKMKEKGDIPEGYSVSREKKERFSLILESASTNQTSMYLCASSLVPGQNTGELFFGEGSRLTVL.

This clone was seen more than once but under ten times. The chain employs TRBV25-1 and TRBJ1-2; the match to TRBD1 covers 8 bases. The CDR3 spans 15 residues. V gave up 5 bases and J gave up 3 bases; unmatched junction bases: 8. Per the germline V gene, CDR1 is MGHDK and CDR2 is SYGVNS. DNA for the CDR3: TGTGCCAGCAGTAATACAGGGGGAGGCTACTATGGCTACACCTTC. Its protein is CASSNTGGGYYGYTF.

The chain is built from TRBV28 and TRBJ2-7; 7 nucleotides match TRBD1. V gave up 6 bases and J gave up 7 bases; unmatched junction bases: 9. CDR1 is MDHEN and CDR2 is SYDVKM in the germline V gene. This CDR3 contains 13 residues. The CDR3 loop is CASRPTTGNEQYF. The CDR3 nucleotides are TGTGCCAGCAGACCAACGACAGGGAATGAGCAGTACTTC.

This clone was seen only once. In DNA form, the CDR3 reads TGTGCCAGCAGCCAACGGACAGGGTCAGATACGCAGTATTTT. Encoded protein: CASSQRTGSDTQYF. The gene calls are TRBV3-1 (or the pseudogene TRBV3-2) and TRBJ2-3, with 8 positions matching TRBD1. V shed 2 bases and J 4 bases; nucleotides not matched to a gene: 2. The CDR3 totals 14 residues. Germline values: CDR1 LGHDT, CDR2 YNNKEL (reference sequence).

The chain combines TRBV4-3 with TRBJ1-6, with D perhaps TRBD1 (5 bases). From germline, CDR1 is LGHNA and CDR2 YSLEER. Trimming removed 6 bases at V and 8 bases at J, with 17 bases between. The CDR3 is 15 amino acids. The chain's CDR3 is CASSPSQGRDSPLHF. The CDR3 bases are TGCGCCAGCAGTCCAAGTCAGGGCCGGGATTCACCCCTCCACTTT.

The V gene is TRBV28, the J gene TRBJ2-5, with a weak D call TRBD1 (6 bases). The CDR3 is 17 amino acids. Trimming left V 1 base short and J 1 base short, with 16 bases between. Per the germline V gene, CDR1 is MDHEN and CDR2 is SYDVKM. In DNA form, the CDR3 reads TGTGCCAGCAGTTTATCAGACAGGAACTGGGGCCAAGAGACCCAGTACTTC. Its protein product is CASSLSDRNWGQETQYF.

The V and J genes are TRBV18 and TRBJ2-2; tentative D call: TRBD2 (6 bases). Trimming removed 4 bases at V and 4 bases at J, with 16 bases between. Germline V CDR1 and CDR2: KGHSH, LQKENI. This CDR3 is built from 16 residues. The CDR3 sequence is CASSLGGGSATGELFF. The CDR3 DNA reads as TGTGCCAGCTCACTGGGTGGAGGGTCGGCCACCGGGGAGCTGTTTTTT.

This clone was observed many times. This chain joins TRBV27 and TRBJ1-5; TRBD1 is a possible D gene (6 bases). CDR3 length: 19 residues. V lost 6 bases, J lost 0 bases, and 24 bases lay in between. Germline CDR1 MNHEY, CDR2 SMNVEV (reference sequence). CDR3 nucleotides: TGTGCCAGCAGGAGGAACACCGGGACACAATATGATAGCAATCAGCCCCAGCATTTT. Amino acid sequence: CASRRNTGTQYDSNQPQHF.

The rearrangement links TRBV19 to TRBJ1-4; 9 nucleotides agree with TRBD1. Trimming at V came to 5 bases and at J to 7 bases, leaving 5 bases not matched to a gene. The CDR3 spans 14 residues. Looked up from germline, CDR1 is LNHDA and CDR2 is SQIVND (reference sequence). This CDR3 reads CASSLQGASEKLFF. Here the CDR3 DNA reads TGTGCCAGTAGTCTACAGGGGGCCAGTGAAAAACTGTTTTTT.

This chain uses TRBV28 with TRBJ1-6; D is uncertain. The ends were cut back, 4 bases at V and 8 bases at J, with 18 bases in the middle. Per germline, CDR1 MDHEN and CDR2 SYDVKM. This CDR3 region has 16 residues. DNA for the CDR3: TGTGCCAGCAGTTGGGCCAGCCCCGTATCAGATTCACCCCTCCACTTT. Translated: CASSWASPVSDSPLHF.

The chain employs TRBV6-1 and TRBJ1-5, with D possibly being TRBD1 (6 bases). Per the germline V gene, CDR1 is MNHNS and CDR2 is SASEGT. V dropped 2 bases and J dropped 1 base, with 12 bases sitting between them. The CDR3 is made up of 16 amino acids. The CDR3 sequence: CASSERVRGSNQPQHF. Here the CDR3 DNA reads TGTGCCAGCAGTGAAAGAGTCAGGGGAAGCAATCAGCCCCAGCATTTT.

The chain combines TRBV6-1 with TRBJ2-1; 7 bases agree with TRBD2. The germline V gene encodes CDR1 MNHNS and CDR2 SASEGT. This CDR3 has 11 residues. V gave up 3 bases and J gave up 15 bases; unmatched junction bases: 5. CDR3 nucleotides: TGTGCCAGCAGTGATTTAGCGGGTAGGTTCTTC. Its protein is CASSDLAGRFF.

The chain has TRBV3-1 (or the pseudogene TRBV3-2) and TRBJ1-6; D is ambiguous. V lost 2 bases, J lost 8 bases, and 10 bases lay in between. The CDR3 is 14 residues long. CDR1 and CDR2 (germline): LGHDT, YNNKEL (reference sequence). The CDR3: CASSQSGGDSPLHF. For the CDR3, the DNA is TGTGCCAGCAGCCAAAGTGGCGGAGATTCACCCCTCCACTTT.

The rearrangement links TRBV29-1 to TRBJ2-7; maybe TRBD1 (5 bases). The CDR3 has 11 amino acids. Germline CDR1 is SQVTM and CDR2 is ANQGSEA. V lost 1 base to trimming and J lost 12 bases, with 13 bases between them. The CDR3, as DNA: TGCAGCGTTGAAGCGGGTCTAGACAGGTACTTC. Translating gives CSVEAGLDRYF.

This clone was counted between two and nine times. CDR3 DNA sequence: TGTGCCAGCAGCGCCCTTTCTTCCGGGAGGGGTCACTACGAGCAGTACTTC. This encodes CASSALSSGRGHYEQYF. The V call is TRBV9, the J call TRBJ2-7; 8 bases line up with TRBD2. The CDR3 consists of 17 residues. Germline V gene lookup returns CDR1 SGDLS and CDR2 YYNGEE. After removal of 3 bases from V and 3 bases from J, the junction contained 14 bases not matched to a gene.

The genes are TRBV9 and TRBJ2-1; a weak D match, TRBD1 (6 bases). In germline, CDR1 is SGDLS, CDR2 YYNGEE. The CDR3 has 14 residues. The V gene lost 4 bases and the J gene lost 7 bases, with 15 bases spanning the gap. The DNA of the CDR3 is TGTGCCAGCAGCCCTTCTTCAGGGGTGAATGAGCAGTTCTTC. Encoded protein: CASSPSSGVNEQFF. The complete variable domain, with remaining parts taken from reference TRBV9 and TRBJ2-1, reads DSGVTQTPKHLITATGQRVTLRCSPRSGDLSVYWYQQSLDQGLQFLIQYYNGEERAKGNILERFSAQQFPDLHSELNLSSLELGDSALYFCASSPSSGVNEQFFGPGTRLTVL.

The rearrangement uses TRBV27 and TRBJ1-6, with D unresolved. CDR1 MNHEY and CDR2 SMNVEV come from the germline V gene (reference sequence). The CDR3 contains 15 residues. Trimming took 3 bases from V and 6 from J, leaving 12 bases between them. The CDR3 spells CASSFVGGRNSPLHF. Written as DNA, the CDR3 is TGTGCCAGCAGTTTTGTGGGCGGGCGTAATTCACCCCTCCACTTT.